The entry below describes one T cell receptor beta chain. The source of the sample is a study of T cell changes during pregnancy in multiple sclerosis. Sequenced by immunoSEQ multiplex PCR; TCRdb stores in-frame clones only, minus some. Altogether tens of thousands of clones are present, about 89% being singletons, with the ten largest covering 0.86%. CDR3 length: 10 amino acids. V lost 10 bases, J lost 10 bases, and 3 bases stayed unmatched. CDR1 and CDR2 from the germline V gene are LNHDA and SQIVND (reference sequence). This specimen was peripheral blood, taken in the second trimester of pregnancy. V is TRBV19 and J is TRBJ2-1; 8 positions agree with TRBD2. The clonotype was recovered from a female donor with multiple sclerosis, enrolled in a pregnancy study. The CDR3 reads CATGGREQFF. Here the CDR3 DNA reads TGTGCCACGGGAGGGCGGGAGCAGTTCTTC.